This TCR beta chain was profiled in a study of blood T cell repertoires in COVID-19 (dated by TCRdb to 2018 to 2021). The study in broad terms: Samples covering the acute and convalescent phases of COVID-19 were provided by collaborators in the United States, Italy and Spain. The material from the prospective study consisted of cDNA or gDNA derived from T cells, B-cell-depleted T cells, or PBMCs. Subjects who had been exposed to COVID-19, were actively infected with it, or had recovered from it provided the deeply sampled blood TCRbeta repertoires that made up the dataset. The repertoires were released in a freely available public database intended as a resource for research on the immune response to SARS-CoV-2. Samples came from the ongoing ImmuneRACE study (first 160 participants) plus 1,254 subjects from 6 global collaborators. The sample metadata nearly always contained a de-identified subject ID, COVID-19 status, age in years and sex. Where HLA class I and class II types were available, the types were taken from metadata supplied by the sample provider, not from assay-based typing. The paper's findings and limits, for the study overall: Clinical and demographic metadata were provided uncurated, with the amount varying by source and participant.

Trimming costs V 1 base and J 0 bases, and their ends lie 7 bases apart. The CDR3 numbers 14 residues from cysteine through phenylalanine. Only the CDR3 DNA is retained, 42 bases long and in frame from the first base. Via the germline V gene (reference sequence), CDR1 is GTSNPN and CDR2 SVGIG. With respect to this clone: Its antigen is still unknown. No much larger clone exists at a distance of one base, and base qualities are not known.

Whole blood was collected in K2EDTA tubes by collaborating institutions according to the institutions' own protocols. For TCRbeta analysis, collaborators shipped samples in one of three forms: frozen whole blood, isolated PBMCs, or DNA extracted from either of those sample types. TCRbeta CDR3 regions were amplified from genomic DNA using the immunoSEQ Assay, a bias-controlled multiplex PCR. The original pipeline was this. The number of nucleated cells in each sample was estimated by amplification of reference gene primers within the assay. Sequence reads were collapsed and filtered to measure the absolute abundance of every unique TCRbeta CDR3 rearrangement. For each sample, productive Simpson clonality was calculated as the square root of Simpson's diversity index over productive rearrangements. The table comes from immuneACCESS by way of TCRdb, which keeps in-frame sequences with V and J called. Part of the clones is missing from these tables; in studies checked, under half for an unresolved V gene and the rest for unknown reasons. For V, J and clone size, that table is used; D and trimming come from the DNA. For this sample there are about 190,000 clones; approximately 88% appear just once. The ten largest clones represent around 7% of the sample.

The rearranged chain carries TRBV30 and TRBJ1-5; a tentative D match to TRBD1 spans 5 bases. This sequence originates from a man aged 35 to 55 with acute or convalescent COVID-19. Sequencing used peripheral blood. CDR3 protein: CAWSARVSNQPQHF. The base sequence is TGTGCCTGGAGTGCCAGGGTTAGCAATCAGCCCCAGCATTTT. Beyond the CDR3, the reference TRBV30 and TRBJ1-5 genes provide the residues; the full variable domain reads: SQTIHQWPATLVQPVGSPLSLECTVEGTSNPNLYWYRQAAGRGLQLLFYSVGIGQISSEVPQNLSASRPQDRQFILSSKKLLLSDSGFYLCAWSARVSNQPQHFGDGTRLSIL.